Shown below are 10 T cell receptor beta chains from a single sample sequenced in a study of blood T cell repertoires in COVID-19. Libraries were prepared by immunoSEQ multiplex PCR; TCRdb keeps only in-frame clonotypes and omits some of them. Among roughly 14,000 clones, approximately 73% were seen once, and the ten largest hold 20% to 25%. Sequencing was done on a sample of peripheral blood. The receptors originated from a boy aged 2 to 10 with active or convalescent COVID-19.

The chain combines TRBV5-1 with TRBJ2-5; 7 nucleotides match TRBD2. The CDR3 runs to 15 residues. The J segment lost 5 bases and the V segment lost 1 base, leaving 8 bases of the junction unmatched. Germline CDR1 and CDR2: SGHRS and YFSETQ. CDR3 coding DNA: TGCGCCAGCAGCTTGCCGGGGAGGGGTGTGGAGACCCAGTACTTC. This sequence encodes CASSLPGRGVETQYF.

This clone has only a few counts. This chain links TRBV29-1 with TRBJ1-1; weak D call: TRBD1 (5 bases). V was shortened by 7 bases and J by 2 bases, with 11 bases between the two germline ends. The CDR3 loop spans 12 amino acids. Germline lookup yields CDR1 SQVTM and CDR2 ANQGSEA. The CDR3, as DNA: TGCAGCGCAGACAGACCAAACACTGAAGCTTTCTTT. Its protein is CSADRPNTEAFF.

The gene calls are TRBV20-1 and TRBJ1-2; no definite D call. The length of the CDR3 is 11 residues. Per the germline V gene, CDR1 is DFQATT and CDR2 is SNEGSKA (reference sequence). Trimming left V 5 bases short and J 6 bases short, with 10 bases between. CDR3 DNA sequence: TGCAGTGCTGAGGCCGTTAATGGCTACACCTTC. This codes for CSAEAVNGYTF.

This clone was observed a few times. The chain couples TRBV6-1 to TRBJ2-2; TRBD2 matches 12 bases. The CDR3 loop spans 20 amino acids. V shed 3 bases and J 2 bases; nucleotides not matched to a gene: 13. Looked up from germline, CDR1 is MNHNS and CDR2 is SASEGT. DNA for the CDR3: TGTGCCAGCAGTGATGACCTCCCCGGACTAGCGGGGATTAACACCGGGGAGCTGTTTTTT. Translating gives CASSDDLPGLAGINTGELFF.

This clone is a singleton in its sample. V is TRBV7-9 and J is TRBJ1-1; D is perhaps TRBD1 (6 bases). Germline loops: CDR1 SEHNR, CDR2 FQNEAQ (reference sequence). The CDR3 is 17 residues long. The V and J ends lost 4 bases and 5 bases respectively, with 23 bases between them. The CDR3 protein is CASSSKTRPGHWTEAFF. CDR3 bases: TGTGCCAGCAGCTCAAAAACCCGTCCGGGACACTGGACTGAAGCTTTCTTT.

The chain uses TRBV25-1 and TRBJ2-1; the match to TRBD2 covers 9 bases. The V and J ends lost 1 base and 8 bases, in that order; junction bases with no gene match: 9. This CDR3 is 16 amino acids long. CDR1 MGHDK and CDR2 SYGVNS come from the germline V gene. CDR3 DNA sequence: TGTGCCAGCAGTGAATTGCGCGCGGGAGGGCCCGATGAGCAGTTCTTC. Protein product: CASSELRAGGPDEQFF.

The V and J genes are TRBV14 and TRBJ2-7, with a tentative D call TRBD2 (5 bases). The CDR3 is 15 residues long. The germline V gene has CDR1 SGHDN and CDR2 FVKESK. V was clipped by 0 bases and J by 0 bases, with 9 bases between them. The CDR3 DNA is TGTGCCAGCAGCCAAGATCCGGGGAGCTCCTACGAGCAGTACTTC. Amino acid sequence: CASSQDPGSSYEQYF.

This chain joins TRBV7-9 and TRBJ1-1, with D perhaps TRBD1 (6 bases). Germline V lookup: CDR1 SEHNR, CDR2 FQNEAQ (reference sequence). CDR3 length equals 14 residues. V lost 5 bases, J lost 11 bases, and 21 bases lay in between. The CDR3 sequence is CASSHLRQGQRAFF. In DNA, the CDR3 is TGTGCCAGCAGCCACCTCCGCCAGGGACAAAGGGCTTTCTTT.

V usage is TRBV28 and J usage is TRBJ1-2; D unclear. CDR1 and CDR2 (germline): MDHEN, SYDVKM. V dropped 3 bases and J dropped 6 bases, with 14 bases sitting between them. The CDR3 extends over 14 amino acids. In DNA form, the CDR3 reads TGTGCCAGCAGTTTGATAGGAAGAGGGAATGGCTACACCTTC. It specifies CASSLIGRGNGYTF.

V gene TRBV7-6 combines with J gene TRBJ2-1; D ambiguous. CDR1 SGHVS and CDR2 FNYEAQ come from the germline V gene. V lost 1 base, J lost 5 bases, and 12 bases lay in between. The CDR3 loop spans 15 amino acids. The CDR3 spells CASSLGHLRDNEQFF. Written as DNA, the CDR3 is TGTGCCAGCAGCTTAGGCCATTTACGGGACAATGAGCAGTTCTTC.